Following are 15 T cell receptor beta chains from one sample sequenced in a study of cytomegalovirus exposure and HLA in healthy donors. PCR employed 60 Vbeta and 13 Jbeta primers. Using immunoSEQ multiplex PCR, the repertoire was profiled, and TCRdb retains in-frame clones only, with some absent. The profile shows 100,000 to 150,000 clones, just over 70% of them singletons. The sequenced sample was PBMCs. All receptors come from a woman aged 55-75 years in good health and CMV-seropositive.

CDR3 bases: TGTGCCAGTAGTATAGGGACGGGGTTGAACACTGAAGCTTTCTTT. This translates into CASSIGTGLNTEAFF. V is TRBV19 and J is TRBJ1-1; no firm D call. V lost 1 base to trimming and J lost 0 bases, with 9 bases between them. CDR1 is LNHDA, CDR2 SQIVND, per germline (reference sequence). CDR3 length: 15 residues.

The gene calls are TRBV6-5 and TRBJ1-4; 7 bases match TRBD1. V trimming: 5 bases; J trimming: 7 bases; junction bases outside the gene matches: 7. Germline CDR1 and CDR2: MNHEY and SVGAGI. The CDR3 covers 14 residues. CDR3 nucleotides: TGTGCCAGCAGTCTACAGGGGATTGGTGAAAAACTGTTTTTT. Translation gives CASSLQGIGEKLFF.

The chain combines TRBV19 with TRBJ2-7, with 11 bases that match TRBD2. J was trimmed by 1 base and V by 7 bases; bases with no gene match: 6. Looked up from germline, CDR1 is LNHDA and CDR2 is SQIVND (reference sequence). This CDR3 contains 15 residues. CDR3 bases: TGTGCCAGTACCCAGGGACTAGCGGCTTCCTACGAGCAGTACTTC. It is translated as CASTQGLAASYEQYF.

The chain recombines TRBV19 with TRBJ1-2; perhaps TRBD1 as D (5 bases). The germline V and J ends were trimmed by 7 bases and 2 bases, with 38 bases remaining between them. The germline gives CDR1 LNHDA, CDR2 SQIVND (reference sequence). The CDR3 covers 22 residues. In DNA form, the CDR3 reads TGTGCCAGTATCTCCGTCACGCAAATCATATCGGGGGATCAAGTATCGAACTATGGCTACACCTTC. Residues: CASISVTQIISGDQVSNYGYTF.

The V and J genes are TRBV4-1 and TRBJ1-2, with D possibly matching TRBD1 (5 bases). CDR1 is MGHRA and CDR2 is YSYEKL in the germline V gene. Trimming removed 4 bases at V and 3 bases at J, with 18 bases between. The CDR3 contains 16 residues. In DNA form, the CDR3 reads TGCGCCAGCAGCCTCCCATCAGGGTCCGGCCACTATGGCTACACCTTC. It codes for CASSLPSGSGHYGYTF.

The rearrangement joins TRBV19 to TRBJ2-7, with 7 bases aligning to TRBD2. The CDR3 consists of 13 residues. V lost 5 bases, J lost 3 bases, and 4 bases stayed unmatched. Germline-derived CDR1 and CDR2 are LNHDA and SQIVND (reference sequence). CDR3 in DNA: TGTGCCAGTAGTGGCGGGGGAGACTACGAGCAGTACTTC. It encodes CASSGGGDYEQYF.

This clone was detected only a few times. A read error is possible here, since a much larger clone lies one base away. The chain recombines TRBV5-1 with TRBJ2-7, with TRBD2 identical over 7 bases. This CDR3 has 15 residues. The trim removed 4 bases at V and 3 bases at J, leaving 10 bases unmatched. In germline, CDR1 is SGHRS, CDR2 YFSETQ. CDR3 in amino acids: CASSDLNGGIYEQYF. The CDR3 nucleotides read TGCGCCAGCAGCGATCTGAACGGGGGGATCTACGAGCAGTACTTC.

V and J are TRBV5-1 and TRBJ1-6; no clear D gene. Germline-derived CDR1 and CDR2 are SGHRS and YFSETQ. With 0 bases removed from V and 4 bases from J, the gap between germline ends came to 8 bases. This CDR3 contains 15 residues. The CDR3 bases are TGCGCCAGCAGCTTGGAGCAGGCGTATAATTCACCCCTCCACTTT. Protein: CASSLEQAYNSPLHF.

The CDR3 reads CASRLAGGLGELFF. CDR3 in DNA: TGTGCCAGCCGCCTAGCGGGGGGGCTCGGGGAGCTGTTTTTT. V and J are TRBV7-3 and TRBJ2-2; TRBD2 agrees at 12 bases. V lost 8 bases to trimming and J lost 7 bases; unmatched junction nucleotides: 5. The CDR3 covers 14 residues. Germline-derived CDR1 and CDR2 are SGHTA and FQGTGA.

The chain recombines TRBV6-6 with TRBJ1-1; D not resolved. V was shortened by 2 bases and J by 3 bases, with 7 bases between the two germline ends. The CDR3 consists of 13 residues. From germline, CDR1 is MNHNY and CDR2 SVGAGI (reference sequence). Here the CDR3 reads CASSYPEDTEAFF. The CDR3 DNA follows: TGTGCCAGCAGTTACCCAGAGGACACTGAAGCTTTCTTT.

V and J are TRBV12-5 and TRBJ1-2; 9 bases line up with TRBD1. The ends lost 1 base at V and 3 bases at J; junction bases unmatched: 6. Looked up from germline, CDR1 is LGHNT and CDR2 is FRNRAP. This CDR3 is 16 amino acids long. The CDR3 nucleotides are TGTGCTAGTGGTTTGGATCTGACAGGGGGTCACTATGGCTACACCTTC. Encoded protein: CASGLDLTGGHYGYTF.

The chain links TRBV6-5 to TRBJ1-1; TRBD1 matches 10 bases. The CDR3 consists of 13 residues. The germline CDR1 and CDR2 sequences are MNHEY and SVGAGI. After removal of 4 bases from V and 11 bases from J, the junction contained 7 bases not matched to a gene. Here the CDR3 reads CASSFRDRGLAFF. CDR3 bases: TGTGCCAGCAGTTTCCGGGACAGGGGACTGGCTTTCTTT.

This clone was seen only once. DNA of the CDR3: TGCGCCAGCAGTCCCTGCGCGGGGCCAAACTATGGCTACACCTTC. Residues: CASSPCAGPNYGYTF. V and J are TRBV23-1 and TRBJ1-2, with a possible D match to TRBD1 (5 bases). TRBV23-1 is assigned to the ORF class and has an uncertain function. The CDR3 has 15 residues. Deletions cut 4 bases from V and 2 bases from J, with 14 bases between.

V and J are TRBV7-2 and TRBJ1-5; TRBD1 might be the D (6 bases). V shed 4 bases and J shed 3 bases, with 7 bases lying between them. Germline V CDR1 and CDR2: SGHTA, FQGNSA. The CDR3 sequence is 13 residues long. The CDR3 DNA reads as TGTGCCAGCAGCTACAGGGTCAATCAGCCCCAGCATTTT. Its protein product is CASSYRVNQPQHF.

The rearrangement links TRBV6-1 to TRBJ1-5; TRBD1 aligns across 10 bases. From germline, CDR1 is MNHNS and CDR2 SASEGT. The CDR3 has 13 residues. V lost 10 bases, J lost 7 bases, and 7 bases stayed unmatched. CDR3 nucleotide sequence: TGTGCCACGGGACAGGGGCCTGGGCAGCCCCAGCATTTT. Residues: CATGQGPGQPQHF.